This T cell receptor beta chain was profiled in a study of T cell repertoires in cytomegalovirus infection. Study details: CMV epitopes that were recently identified and HLA-C-restricted were used alongside well-studied HLA-B-restricted ones.

Comments on this clonotype: Its specificity is unknown.

CDR1 is ENHRY, CDR2 SYGVKD, per germline. The CDR3 is 13 residues long. V lost 8 bases, J lost 0 bases, and 1 base stayed unmatched. TCRdb analysed the reads with MiXCR anew, one entry per CDR3 protein. The sample contains 250,000 to 300,000 distinct CDR3 sequences, around 20% of which appear only once. The source of this sequence is a human donor in good health (CMV status not recorded). Some clones in this sample may be carry-over from other donors' samples. This chain links TRBV10-3 with TRBJ1-3; 7 positions agree with TRBD1. Sample: cultured PBMCs, taken from culture after CMV antigen stimulation. The CDR3 nucleotides read TGTGCCATCGGGACAGTCTCTGGAAACACCATATATTTT. It translates to CAIGTVSGNTIYF.